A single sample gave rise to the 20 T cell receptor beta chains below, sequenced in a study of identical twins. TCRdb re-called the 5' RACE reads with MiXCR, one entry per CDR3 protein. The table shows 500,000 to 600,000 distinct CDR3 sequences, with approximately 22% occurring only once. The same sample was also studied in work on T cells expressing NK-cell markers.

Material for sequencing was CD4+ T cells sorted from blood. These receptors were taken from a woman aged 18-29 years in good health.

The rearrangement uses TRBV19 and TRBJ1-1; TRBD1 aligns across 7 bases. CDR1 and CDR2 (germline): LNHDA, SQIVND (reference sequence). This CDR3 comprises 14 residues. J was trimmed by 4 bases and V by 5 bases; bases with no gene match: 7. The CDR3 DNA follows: TGTGCCAGTAGTGCAAGACAGGGCCGCACTGAAGCTTTCTTT. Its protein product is CASSARQGRTEAFF.

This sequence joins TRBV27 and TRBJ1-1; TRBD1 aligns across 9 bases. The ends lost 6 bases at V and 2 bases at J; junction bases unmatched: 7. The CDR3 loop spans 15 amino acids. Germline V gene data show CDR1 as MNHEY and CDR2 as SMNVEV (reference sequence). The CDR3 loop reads CASRTTQGANTEAFF. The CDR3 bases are TGTGCCAGCAGGACAACACAGGGGGCTAACACTGAAGCTTTCTTT.

DNA for the CDR3: TGTGCCAGCAGTGGGGGAACAGGGGGCCCTGGCACAGATACGCAGTATTTT. This sequence encodes CASSGGTGGPGTDTQYF. The chain recombines TRBV2 with TRBJ2-3; TRBD1 matches 9 bases. This CDR3 spans 17 amino acids. The V gene's germline CDR1 is SNHLY and CDR2 FYNNEI. V lost 4 bases and J lost 1; bases outside the gene matches: 9.

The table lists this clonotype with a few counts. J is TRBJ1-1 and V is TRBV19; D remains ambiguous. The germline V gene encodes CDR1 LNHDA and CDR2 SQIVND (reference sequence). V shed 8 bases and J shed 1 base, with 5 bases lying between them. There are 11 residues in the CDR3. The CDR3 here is CASARNTEAFF. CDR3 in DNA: TGTGCCAGTGCCAGGAACACTGAAGCTTTCTTT. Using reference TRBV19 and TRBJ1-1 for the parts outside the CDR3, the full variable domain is DGGITQSPKYLFRKEGQNVTLSCEQNLNHDAMYWYRQDPGQGLRLIYYSQIVNDFQKGDIAEGYSVSREKKESFPLTVTSAQKNPTAFYLCASARNTEAFFGQGTRLTVV.

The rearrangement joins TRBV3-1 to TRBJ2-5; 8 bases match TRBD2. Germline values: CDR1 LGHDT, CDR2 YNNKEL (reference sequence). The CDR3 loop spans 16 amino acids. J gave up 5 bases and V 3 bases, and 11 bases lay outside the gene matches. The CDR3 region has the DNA TGTGCCAGCAGCCATCGGGGCGGGGGGCCCAAGGAGACCCAGTACTTC. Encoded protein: CASSHRGGGPKETQYF.

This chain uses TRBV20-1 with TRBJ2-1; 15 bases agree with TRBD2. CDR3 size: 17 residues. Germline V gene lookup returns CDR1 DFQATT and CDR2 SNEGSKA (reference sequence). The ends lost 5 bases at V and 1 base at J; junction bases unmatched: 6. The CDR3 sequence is CSAGTGTSGGSYNEQFF. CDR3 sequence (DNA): TGCAGTGCTGGGACCGGGACTAGCGGGGGGTCCTACAATGAGCAGTTCTTC.

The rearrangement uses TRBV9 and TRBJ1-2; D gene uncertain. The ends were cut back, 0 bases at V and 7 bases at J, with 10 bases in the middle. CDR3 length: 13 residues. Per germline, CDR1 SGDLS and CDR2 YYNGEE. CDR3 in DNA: TGTGCCAGCAGCGTAGATTATTTGGGTGGCTACACCTTC. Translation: CASSVDYLGGYTF.

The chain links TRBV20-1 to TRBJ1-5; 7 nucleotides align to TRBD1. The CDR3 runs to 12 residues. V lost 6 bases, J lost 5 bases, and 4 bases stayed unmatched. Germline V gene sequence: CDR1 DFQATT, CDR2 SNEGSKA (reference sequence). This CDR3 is CSAGGRDQPQHF. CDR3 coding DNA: TGCAGTGCAGGGGGCAGGGATCAGCCCCAGCATTTT.

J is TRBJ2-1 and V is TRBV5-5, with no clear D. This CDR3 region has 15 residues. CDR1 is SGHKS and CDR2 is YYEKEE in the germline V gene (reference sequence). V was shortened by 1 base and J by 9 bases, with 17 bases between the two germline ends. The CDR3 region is CASSLFVTAGGEQFF. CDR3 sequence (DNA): TGTGCCAGCAGCTTGTTCGTTACGGCCGGCGGTGAGCAGTTCTTC.

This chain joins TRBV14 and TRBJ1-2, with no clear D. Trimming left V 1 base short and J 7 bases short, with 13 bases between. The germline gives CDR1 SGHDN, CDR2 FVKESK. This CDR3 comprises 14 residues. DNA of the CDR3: TGTGCCAGCAGCCAAGCAGGATTCGTTCGTGGCTACACCTTC. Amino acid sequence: CASSQAGFVRGYTF.

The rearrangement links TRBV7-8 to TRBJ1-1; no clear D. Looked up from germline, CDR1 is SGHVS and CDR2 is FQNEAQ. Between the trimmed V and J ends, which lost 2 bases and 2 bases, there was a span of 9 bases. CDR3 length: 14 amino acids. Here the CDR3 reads CASSLFRQNTEAFF. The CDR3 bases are TGTGCCAGCAGCTTATTCCGGCAAAACACTGAAGCTTTCTTT. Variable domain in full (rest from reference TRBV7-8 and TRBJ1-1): GAGVSQSPRYKVAKRGQDVALRCDPISGHVSLFWYQQALGQGPEFLTYFQNEAQLDKSGLPSDRFFAERPEGSVSTLKIQRTQQEDSAVYLCASSLFRQNTEAFFGQGTRLTVV.

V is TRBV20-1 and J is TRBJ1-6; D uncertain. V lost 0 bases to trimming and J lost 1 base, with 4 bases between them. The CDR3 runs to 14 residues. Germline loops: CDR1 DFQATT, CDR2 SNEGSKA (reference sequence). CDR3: CSARDGSYNSPLHF. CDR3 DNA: TGCAGTGCTAGAGACGGGTCCTATAATTCACCCCTCCACTTT.

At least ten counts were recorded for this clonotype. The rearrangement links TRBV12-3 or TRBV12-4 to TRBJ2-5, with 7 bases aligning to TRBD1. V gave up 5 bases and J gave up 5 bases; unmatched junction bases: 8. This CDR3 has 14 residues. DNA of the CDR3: TGTGCCAGCAGTCCAAGGGGGCTGGGGGAGACCCAGTACTTC. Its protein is CASSPRGLGETQYF.

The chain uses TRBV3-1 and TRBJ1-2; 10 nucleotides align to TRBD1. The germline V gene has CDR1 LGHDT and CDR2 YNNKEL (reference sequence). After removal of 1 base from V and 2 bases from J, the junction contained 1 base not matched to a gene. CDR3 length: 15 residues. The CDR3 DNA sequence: TGTGCCAGCAGCCAAGGGGGACAGGGGAACTATGGCTACACCTTC. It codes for CASSQGGQGNYGYTF.

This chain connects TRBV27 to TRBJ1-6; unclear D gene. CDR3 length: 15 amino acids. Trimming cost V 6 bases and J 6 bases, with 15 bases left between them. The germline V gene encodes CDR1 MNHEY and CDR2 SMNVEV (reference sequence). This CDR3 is CASSPGSPANSPLHF. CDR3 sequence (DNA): TGTGCCAGCAGCCCCGGAAGTCCCGCTAATTCACCCCTCCACTTT.

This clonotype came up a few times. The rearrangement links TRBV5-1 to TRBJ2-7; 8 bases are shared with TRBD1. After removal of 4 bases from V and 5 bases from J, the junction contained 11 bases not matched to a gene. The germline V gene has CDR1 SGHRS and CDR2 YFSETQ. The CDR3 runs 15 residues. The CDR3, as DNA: TGCGCCAGCAGCGTTGAGTGGACAGGGCACCACGAGCAGTACTTC. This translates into CASSVEWTGHHEQYF.

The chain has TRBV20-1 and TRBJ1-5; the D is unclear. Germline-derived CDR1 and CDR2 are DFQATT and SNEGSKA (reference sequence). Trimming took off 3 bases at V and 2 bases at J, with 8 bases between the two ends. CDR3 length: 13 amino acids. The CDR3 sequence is CSASATGNQPQHF. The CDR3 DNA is TGCAGTGCTAGCGCCACGGGCAATCAGCCCCAGCATTTT.

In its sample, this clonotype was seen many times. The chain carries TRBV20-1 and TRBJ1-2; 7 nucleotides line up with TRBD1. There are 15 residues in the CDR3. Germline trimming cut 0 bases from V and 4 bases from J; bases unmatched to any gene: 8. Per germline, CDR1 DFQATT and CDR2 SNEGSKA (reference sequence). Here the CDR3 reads CSARDPRQGGYGYTF. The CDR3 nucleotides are TGCAGTGCTAGAGATCCCCGACAGGGAGGCTATGGCTACACCTTC.

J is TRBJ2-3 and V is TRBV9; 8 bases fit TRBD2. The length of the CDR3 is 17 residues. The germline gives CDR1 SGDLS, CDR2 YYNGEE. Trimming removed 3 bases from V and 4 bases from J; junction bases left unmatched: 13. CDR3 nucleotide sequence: TGTGCCAGCAGCGAGTCCCCCGGGGGGGCCAATGCAGATACGCAGTATTTT. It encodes CASSESPGGANADTQYF.

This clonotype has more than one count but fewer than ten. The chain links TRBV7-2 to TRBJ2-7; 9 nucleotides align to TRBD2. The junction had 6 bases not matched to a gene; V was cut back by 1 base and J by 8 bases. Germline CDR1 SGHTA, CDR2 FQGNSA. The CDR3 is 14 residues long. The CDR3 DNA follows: TGTGCCAGCAGCTTAGAGGCGGGAGGGCCGCAGCAGTACTTC. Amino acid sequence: CASSLEAGGPQQYF.